Below, 2 T cell receptor beta chains from the same sample are listed, as sequenced in a study of cytomegalovirus exposure and HLA in healthy donors. PCR was performed using 60 Vbeta and 13 Jbeta primers. Some clones are missing from TCRdb's copy, which holds only in-frame ones; the method was immunoSEQ multiplex PCR. The sample records 100,000 or so clones, 75% to 85% being singletons. The sample taken for sequencing was PBMCs. These receptors were collected from a man aged 30 to 45 in good health and CMV-seronegative.

The J gene is TRBJ2-3, the V gene TRBV2; 10 bases map to TRBD2. The J segment lost 1 base and the V segment lost 4 bases, leaving 11 bases of the junction unmatched. Germline lookup yields CDR1 SNHLY and CDR2 FYNNEI. The CDR3 contains 18 residues. The CDR3 loop is CASSVELAGSRGTDTQYF. Here the CDR3 DNA reads TGTGCCAGCAGTGTTGAACTAGCGGGAAGTCGGGGCACAGATACGCAGTATTTT.

The chain links TRBV7-2 to TRBJ1-4; D is perhaps TRBD1 (6 bases). Germline V gene data show CDR1 as SGHTA and CDR2 as FQGNSA. V was cut by 7 bases and J by 8 bases, with 17 bases left in between. The CDR3 contains 14 residues. The CDR3 loop is CASTLDSYNEKLFF. CDR3 bases: TGTGCCAGCACGCTGGACAGCTACAACGAAAAACTGTTTTTT. The complete variable domain, with remaining parts taken from reference TRBV7-2 and TRBJ1-4, reads GAGVSQSPSNKVTEKGKDVELRCDPISGHTALYWYRQSLGQGLEFLIYFQGNSAPDKSGLPSDRFSAERTGGSVSTLTIQRTQQEDSAVYLCASTLDSYNEKLFFGSGTQLSVL.